This T cell receptor beta chain originates from a study of cytomegalovirus exposure and HLA in healthy donors. The donors, nominally healthy at sampling, likely had unrecorded immune exposures. A remark on this clone: The antigen remains undetermined.

The primer mix had 60 Vbeta and 13 Jbeta primers. Data came from immunoSEQ multiplex PCR; TCRdb stores just in-frame clones and leaves some out. The sample includes around 130,000 clones, 8.5% of them seen just once. CDR3 length: 16 residues. Germline V gives CDR1 SNHLY, CDR2 FYNNEI. V lost 3 bases and J 2 bases, leaving 14 bases between the germline ends. Study-level results: The study assumed roughly uniform donor sequencing depth for presence/absence analyses.

This chain uses TRBV2 with TRBJ1-5; D is perhaps TRBD1 (5 bases). Sequencing used PBMCs. This receptor was taken from a man in his forties in good health and CMV-seronegative. The CDR3 coding sequence is TGTGCCAGCAGTGAGGGGCAGGGAAGAGGCAATCAGCCCCAGCATTTT. It specifies CASSEGQGRGNQPQHF. The full variable domain, its missing parts supplied by reference TRBV2 and TRBJ1-5, is EPEVTQTPSHQVTQMGQEVILRCVPISNHLYFYWYRQILGQKVEFLVSFYNNEISEKSEIFDDQFSVERPDGSNFTLKIRSTKLEDSAMYFCASSEGQGRGNQPQHFGDGTRLSIL.